The sequence of this T cell receptor (beta chain) was determined in a study of blood T cell repertoires in COVID-19. As for the study in general: Sites in the United States, Italy and Spain provided acute and convalescent COVID-19 samples.

Residents of 24 US areas, aged roughly 18 to 89 years, made up the participants. Participant-reported clinical history was the basis for cohort assignment. This CDR3 contains 16 residues. The V gene lost 0 bases and the J gene lost 0 bases, with 9 bases spanning the gap. Per the germline V gene, CDR1 is MNHGY and CDR2 is SAAAGT. Assay: immunoSEQ multiplex PCR; the TCRdb copy retains only in-frame clones and omits some. The sample has roughly 260,000 clones, 80% to 90% seen once; the top ten hold around 3.3%. The V gene is TRBV6-8, the J gene TRBJ1-3; D unresolved. Sequenced sample: PBMCs or T cells enriched from blood (not recorded which). The TCR comes from a woman aged 40 to 55 who had been exposed to COVID-19. The DNA of the CDR3 is TGTGCCAGCAGTTACTCGGGGAGCGTCTCTGGAAACACCATATATTTT. Translation: CASSYSGSVSGNTIYF.